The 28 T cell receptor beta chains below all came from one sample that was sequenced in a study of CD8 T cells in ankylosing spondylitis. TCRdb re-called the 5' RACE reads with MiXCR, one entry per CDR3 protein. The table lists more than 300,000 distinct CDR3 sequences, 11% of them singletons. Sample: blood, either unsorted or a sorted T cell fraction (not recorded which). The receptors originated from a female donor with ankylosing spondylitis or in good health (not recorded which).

DNA of the CDR3: TGTGCCAGCTCACCAAGGTTAGGGGGCAGCTACGAGCAGTACTTC. Its translation is CASSPRLGGSYEQYF. The chain links TRBV18 to TRBJ2-7; 7 bases are shared with TRBD1. Germline values: CDR1 KGHSH, CDR2 LQKENI. The junction had 7 bases not matched to a gene; V was cut back by 2 bases and J by 3 bases. The CDR3 is 15 residues long.

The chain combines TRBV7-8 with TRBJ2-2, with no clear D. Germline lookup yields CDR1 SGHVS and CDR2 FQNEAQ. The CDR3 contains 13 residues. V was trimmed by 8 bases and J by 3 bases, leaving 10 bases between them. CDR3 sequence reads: CASEDQDTGELFF. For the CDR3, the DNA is TGTGCCAGCGAAGACCAAGACACCGGGGAGCTGTTTTTT.

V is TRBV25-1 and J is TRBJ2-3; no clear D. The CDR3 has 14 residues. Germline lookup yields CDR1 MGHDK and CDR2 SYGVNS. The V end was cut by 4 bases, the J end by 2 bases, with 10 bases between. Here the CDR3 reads CASSGPASTDTQYF. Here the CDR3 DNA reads TGTGCCAGCAGTGGACCAGCTTCCACAGATACGCAGTATTTT.

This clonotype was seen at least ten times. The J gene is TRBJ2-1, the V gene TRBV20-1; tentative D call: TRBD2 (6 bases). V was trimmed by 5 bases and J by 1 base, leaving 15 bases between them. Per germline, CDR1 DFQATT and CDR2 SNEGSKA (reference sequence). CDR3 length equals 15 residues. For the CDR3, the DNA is TGCAGTGCTCCCGTCCCGGGACTTTCCTACAATGAGCAGTTCTTC. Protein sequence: CSAPVPGLSYNEQFF.

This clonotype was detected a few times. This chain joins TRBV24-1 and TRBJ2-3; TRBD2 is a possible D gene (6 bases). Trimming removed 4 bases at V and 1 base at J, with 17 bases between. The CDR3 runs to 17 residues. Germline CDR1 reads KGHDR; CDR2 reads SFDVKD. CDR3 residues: CATSEGSGGLGTDTQYF. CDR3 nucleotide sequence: TGTGCCACCAGTGAGGGGAGTGGGGGGTTGGGCACAGATACGCAGTATTTT.

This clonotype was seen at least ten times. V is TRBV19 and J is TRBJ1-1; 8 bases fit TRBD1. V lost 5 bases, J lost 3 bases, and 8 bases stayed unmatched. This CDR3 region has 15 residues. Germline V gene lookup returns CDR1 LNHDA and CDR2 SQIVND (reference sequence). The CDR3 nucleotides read TGTGCCAGTAGTCCCTGGACAGGGAGGGACACTGAAGCTTTCTTT. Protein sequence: CASSPWTGRDTEAFF.

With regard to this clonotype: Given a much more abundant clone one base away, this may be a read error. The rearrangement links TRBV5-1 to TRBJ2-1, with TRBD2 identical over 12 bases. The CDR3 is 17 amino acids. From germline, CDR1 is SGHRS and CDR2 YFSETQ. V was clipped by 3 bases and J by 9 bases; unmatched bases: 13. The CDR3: CASSSILRTSGKCEQFF. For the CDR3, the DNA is TGCGCCAGCAGCTCGATCCTAAGGACTAGCGGGAAGTGTGAGCAGTTCTTC.

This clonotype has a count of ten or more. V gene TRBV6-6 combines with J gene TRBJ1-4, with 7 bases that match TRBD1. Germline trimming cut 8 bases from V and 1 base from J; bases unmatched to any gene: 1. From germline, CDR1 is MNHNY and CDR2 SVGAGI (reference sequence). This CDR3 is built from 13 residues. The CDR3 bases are TGTGCCAGCTGGGACAGAACTAATGAAAAACTGTTTTTT. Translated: CASWDRTNEKLFF.

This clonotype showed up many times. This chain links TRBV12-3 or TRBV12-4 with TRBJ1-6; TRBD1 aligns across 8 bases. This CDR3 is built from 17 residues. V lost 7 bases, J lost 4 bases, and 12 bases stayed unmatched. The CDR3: CASTAWSGGDYNSPLHF. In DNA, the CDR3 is TGTGCCAGCACCGCCTGGTCAGGGGGCGATTATAATTCACCCCTCCACTTT.

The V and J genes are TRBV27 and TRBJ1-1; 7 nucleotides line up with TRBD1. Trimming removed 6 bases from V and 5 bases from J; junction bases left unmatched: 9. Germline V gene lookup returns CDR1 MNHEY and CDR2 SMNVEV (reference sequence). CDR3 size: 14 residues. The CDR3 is CASRETGRETEAFF. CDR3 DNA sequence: TGTGCCAGCAGGGAGACAGGGCGTGAGACTGAAGCTTTCTTT.

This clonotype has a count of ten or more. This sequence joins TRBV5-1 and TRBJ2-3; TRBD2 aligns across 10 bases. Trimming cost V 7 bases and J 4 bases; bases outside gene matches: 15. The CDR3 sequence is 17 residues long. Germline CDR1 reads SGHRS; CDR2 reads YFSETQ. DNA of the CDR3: TGCGCCAGCCGCACGAAAGCGGGGGGGCCGAAGTCAGATACGCAGTATTTT. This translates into CASRTKAGGPKSDTQYF.

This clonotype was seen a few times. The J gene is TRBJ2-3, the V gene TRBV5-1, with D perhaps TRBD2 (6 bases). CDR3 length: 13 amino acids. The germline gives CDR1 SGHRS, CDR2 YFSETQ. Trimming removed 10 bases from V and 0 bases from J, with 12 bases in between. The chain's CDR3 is CACQEGSTDTQYF. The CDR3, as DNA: TGCGCCTGCCAGGAGGGAAGCACAGATACGCAGTATTTT.

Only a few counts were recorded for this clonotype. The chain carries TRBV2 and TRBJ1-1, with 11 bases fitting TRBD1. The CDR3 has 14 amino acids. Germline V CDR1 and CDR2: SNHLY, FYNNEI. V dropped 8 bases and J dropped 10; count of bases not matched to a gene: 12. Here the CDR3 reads CASRPLGQGAAAFF. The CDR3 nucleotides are TGTGCCAGCCGCCCCCTCGGACAGGGGGCGGCAGCTTTCTTT.

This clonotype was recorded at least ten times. CDR3 loop: CAISVTDRGDTEAFF. DNA of the CDR3: TGTGCCATCAGTGTAACGGACAGGGGGGACACTGAAGCTTTCTTT. The rearrangement links TRBV10-3 to TRBJ1-1; the match to TRBD1 covers 10 bases. The CDR3 length is 15 residues. J was trimmed by 3 bases and V by 4 bases; bases with no gene match: 5. Germline V gene data show CDR1 as ENHRY and CDR2 as SYGVKD.

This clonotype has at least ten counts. For the CDR3, the DNA is TGTGCCACCAGCAGAGATTTTTTGGGGTCTAGCTCCTACAATGAGCAGTTCTTC. It specifies CATSRDFLGSSSYNEQFF. The chain links TRBV15 to TRBJ2-1; no definite D call. Trimming left V 0 bases short and J 0 bases short, with 15 bases between. CDR1 and CDR2 from the germline V gene are LNHNV and YYDKDF (reference sequence). CDR3 length: 18 amino acids.

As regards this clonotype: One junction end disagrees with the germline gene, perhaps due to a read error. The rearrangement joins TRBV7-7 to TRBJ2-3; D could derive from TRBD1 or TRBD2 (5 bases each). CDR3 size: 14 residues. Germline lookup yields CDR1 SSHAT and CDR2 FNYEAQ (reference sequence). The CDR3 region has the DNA TGTGCTAGCAGCTTAGCCGGGGCGCGAGATACGCAGTATTTT. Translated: CASSLAGARDTQYF.

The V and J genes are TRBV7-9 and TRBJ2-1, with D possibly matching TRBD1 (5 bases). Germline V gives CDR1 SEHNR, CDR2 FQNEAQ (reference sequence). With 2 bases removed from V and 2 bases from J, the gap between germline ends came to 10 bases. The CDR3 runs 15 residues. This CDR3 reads CASSLSKGPYNEQFF. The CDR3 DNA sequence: TGTGCCAGCAGCTTATCTAAGGGGCCCTACAATGAGCAGTTCTTC.

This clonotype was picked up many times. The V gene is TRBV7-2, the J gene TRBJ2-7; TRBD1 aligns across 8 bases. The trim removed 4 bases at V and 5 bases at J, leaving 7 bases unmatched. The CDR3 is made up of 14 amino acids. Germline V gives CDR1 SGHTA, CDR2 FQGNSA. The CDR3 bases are TGTGCCAGCAGCTCGTACCAGGGGGCGGACGAGCAGTACTTC. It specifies CASSSYQGADEQYF.

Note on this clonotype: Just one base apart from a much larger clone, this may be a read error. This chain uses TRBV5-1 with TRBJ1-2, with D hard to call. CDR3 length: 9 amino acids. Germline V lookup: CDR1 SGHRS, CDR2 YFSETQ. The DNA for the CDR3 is TGCGCCAGCAGCCCTGGCGACACCTTC. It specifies CASSPGDTF.

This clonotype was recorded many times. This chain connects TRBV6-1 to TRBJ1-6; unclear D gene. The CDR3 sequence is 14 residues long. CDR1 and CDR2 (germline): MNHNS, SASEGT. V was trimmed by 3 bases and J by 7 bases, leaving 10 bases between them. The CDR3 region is CASSDLRENSPLHF. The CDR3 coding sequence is TGTGCCAGCAGTGATCTACGGGAGAATTCACCCCTCCACTTT.

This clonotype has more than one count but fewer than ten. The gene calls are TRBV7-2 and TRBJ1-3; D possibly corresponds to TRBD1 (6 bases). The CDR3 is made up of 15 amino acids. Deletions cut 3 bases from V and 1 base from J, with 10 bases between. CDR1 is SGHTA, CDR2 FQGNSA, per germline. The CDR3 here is CASSFYRESGNTIYF. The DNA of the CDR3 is TGTGCCAGCAGCTTTTACAGGGAGTCTGGAAACACCATATATTTT.

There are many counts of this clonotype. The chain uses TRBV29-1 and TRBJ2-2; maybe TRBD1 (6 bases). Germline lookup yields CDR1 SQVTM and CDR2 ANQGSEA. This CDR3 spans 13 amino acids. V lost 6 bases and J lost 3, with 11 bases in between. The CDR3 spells CSVGDNDTGELFF. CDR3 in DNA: TGCAGCGTGGGGGACAACGACACCGGGGAGCTGTTTTTT.

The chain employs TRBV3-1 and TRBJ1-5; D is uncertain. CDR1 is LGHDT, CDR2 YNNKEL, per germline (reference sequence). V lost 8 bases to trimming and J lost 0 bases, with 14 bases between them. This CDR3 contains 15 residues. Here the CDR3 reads CASCPLRYSNQPQHF. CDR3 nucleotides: TGTGCCAGCTGCCCCCTTCGATATAGCAATCAGCCCCAGCATTTT.

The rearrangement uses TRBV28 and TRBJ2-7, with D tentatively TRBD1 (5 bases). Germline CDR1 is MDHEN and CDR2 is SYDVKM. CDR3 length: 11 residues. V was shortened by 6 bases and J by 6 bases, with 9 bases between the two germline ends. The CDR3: CASRAQGEQYF. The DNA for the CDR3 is TGTGCCAGCAGGGCCCAGGGCGAGCAGTACTTC.

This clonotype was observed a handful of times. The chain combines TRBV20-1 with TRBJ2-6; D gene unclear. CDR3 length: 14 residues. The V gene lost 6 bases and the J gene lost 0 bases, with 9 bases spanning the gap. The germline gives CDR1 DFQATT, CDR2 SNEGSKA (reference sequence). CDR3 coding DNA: TGCAGTGCCCGCCGGAGCTCTGGGGCCAACGTCCTGACTTTC. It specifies CSARRSSGANVLTF.

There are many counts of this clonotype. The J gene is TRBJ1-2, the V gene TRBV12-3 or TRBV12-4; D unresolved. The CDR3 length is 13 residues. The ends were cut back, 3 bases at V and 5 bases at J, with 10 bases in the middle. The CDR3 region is CASSFFTGYGYTF. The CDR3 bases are TGTGCCAGCAGTTTTTTTACGGGTTATGGCTACACCTTC.

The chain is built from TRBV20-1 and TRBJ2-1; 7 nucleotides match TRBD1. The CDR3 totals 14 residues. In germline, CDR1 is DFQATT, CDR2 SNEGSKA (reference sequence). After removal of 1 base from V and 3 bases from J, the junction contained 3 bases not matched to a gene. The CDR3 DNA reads TGCAGTGCTAGAGGACAGGGTTACTACAATGAGCAGTTCTTC. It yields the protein CSARGQGYYNEQFF.

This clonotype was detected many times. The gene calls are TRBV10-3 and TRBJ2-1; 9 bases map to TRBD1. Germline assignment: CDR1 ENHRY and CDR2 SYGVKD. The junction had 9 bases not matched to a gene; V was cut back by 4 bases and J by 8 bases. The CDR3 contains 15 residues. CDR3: CAISAPGQGIHEQFF. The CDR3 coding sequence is TGTGCCATCAGTGCCCCGGGACAGGGAATCCATGAGCAGTTCTTC.